This T cell receptor beta chain is drawn from a study of blood T cells in healthy people across ages. The sample holds a few counts of this clonotype. What it recognizes is unknown. Findings and caveats of the study: Whereas aged donors had fewer naive CD4+ cells, long-lived donors had more of them and higher diversity. Diversity was estimated from one million T cells, and these estimates were considered underestimates. Getting older went along with TCR beta diversity per million T cells dropping roughly linearly.

Trimming took 5 bases from V and 4 from J; bases not matched to a gene: 11. This CDR3 region has 16 residues. The germline CDR1 and CDR2 sequences are SGHTA and FQGNSA. Sample-barcoded 5' priming and a J-beta primer mix drove a second PCR of about 7 to 11 cycles. TCRdb passed the 5' RACE reads through MiXCR, listing each CDR3 protein once. Altogether approximately 770,000 distinct CDR3 sequences are present, about three fifths being singletons, with the ten largest covering roughly 22%. The rearrangement uses TRBV7-2 and TRBJ2-7; 10 bases agree with TRBD2. What was sequenced was blood. This TCR derives from a man younger than 45 in good health. CDR3 DNA sequence: TGTGCCAGCAGCCCAGCCCAAGGACTAGCGGTTTACGAGCAGTACTTC. Its protein is CASSPAQGLAVYEQYF.